This TCR beta chain originates from a study of T cell repertoires in ileal Crohn's disease. Here immunoSEQ multiplex PCR was the method, and the copy in TCRdb shows in-frame clones only, minus some. This sample carries fewer than 2,000 clones, approximately 80% of them seen once, and the ten largest clones take approximately 10%. Deletions cut 3 bases from V and 2 bases from J, with 17 bases between. Germline V gene sequence: CDR1 SGHRS, CDR2 YFSETQ. The CDR3 is made up of 16 amino acids. J is TRBJ2-5 and V is TRBV5-1; D ambiguous. Sequencing was performed on ileal tissue. This sequence was found in an adult with Crohn's disease. The CDR3 DNA reads TGCGCCAGCAGCTCGGGTTCGTCTGCTATACAAGAGACCCAGTACTTC. Protein: CASSSGSSAIQETQYF. Using reference TRBV5-1 and TRBJ2-5 for the parts outside the CDR3, the full variable domain is KAGVTQTPRYLIKTRGQQVTLSCSPISGHRSVSWYQQTPGQGLQFLFEYFSETQRNKGNFPGRFSGRQFSNSRSEMNVSTLELGDSALYLCASSSGSSAIQETQYFGPGTRLLVL.